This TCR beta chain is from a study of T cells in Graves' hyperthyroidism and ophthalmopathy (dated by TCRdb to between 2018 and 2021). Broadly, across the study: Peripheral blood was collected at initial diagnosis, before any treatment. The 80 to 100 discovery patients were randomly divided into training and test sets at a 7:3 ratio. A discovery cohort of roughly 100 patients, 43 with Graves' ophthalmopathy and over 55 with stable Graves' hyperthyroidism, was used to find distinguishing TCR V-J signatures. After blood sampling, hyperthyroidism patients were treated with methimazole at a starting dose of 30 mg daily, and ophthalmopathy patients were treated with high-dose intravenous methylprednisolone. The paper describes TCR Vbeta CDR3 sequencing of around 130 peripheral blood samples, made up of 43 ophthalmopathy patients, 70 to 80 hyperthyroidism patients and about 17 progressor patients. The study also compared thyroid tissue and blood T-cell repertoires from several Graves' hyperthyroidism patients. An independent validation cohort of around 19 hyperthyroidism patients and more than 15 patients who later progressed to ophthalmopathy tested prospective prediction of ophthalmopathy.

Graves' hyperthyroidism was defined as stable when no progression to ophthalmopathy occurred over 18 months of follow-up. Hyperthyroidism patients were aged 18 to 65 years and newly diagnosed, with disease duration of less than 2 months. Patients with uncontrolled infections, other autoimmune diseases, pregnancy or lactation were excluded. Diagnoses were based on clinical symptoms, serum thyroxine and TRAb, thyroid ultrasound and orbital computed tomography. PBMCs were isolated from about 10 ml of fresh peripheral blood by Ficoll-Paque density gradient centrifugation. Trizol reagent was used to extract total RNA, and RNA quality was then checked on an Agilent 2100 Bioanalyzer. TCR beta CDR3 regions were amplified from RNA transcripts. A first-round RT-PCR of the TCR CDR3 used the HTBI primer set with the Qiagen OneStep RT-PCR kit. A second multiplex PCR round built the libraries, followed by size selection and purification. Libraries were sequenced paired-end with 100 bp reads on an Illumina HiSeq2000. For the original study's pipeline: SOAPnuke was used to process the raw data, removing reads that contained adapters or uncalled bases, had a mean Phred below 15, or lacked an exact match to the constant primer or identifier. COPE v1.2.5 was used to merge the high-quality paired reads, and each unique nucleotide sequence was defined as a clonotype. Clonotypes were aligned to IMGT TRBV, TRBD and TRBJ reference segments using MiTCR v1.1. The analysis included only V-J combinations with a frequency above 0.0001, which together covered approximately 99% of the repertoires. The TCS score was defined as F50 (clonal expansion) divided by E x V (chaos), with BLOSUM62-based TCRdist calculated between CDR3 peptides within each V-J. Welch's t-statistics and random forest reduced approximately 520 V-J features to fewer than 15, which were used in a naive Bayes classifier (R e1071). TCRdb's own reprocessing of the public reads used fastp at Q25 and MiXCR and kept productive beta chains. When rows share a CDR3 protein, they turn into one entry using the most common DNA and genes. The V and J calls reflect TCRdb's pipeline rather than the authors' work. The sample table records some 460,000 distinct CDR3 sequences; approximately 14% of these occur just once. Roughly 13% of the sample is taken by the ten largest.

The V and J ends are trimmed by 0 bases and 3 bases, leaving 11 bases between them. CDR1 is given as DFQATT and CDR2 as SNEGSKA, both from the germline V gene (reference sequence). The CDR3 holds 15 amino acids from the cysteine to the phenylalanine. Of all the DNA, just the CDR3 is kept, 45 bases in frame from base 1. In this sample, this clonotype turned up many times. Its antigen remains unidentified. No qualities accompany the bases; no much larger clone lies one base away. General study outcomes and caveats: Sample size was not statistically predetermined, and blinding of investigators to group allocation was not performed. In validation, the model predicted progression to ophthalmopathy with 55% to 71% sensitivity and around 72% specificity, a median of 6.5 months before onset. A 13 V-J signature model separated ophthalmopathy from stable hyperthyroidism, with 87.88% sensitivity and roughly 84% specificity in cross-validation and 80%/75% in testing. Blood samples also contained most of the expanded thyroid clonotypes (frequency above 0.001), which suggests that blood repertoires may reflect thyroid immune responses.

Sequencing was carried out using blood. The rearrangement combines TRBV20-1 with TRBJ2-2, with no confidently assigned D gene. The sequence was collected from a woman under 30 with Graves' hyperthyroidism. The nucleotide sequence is TGCAGTGCTAGAGATCAGCTTCGGGACACCGGGGAGCTGTTTTTT. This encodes CSARDQLRDTGELFF.